Below, one TCR beta chain is given with its context. Additional DNA sequences in this sample encode the identical CDR3. This CDR3 comprises 11 residues. Germline CDR1 and CDR2: MDHEN and SYDVKM. The ends were cut back, 3 bases at V and 8 bases at J, with 7 bases in the middle. The record originates from a study of blood T cell repertoires in COVID-19. Sequencing was performed with immunoSEQ multiplex PCR; in TCRdb, only in-frame clones are kept and a portion is missing. The table shows approximately 150,000 clones, with 70% to 85% occurring only once. V gene TRBV28 combines with J gene TRBJ1-1, with a tentative D call TRBD1 (6 bases). Sequenced material: PBMCs or T cells enriched from blood (not recorded which). The receptor was isolated from a woman between 70 and 85 years old in a cohort exposed to, infected with or recovered from COVID-19 (not recorded which). The CDR3 nucleotides are TGTGCCAGCAGTTTGAGGGGGGAAGCTTTCTTT. This translates into CASSLRGEAFF.